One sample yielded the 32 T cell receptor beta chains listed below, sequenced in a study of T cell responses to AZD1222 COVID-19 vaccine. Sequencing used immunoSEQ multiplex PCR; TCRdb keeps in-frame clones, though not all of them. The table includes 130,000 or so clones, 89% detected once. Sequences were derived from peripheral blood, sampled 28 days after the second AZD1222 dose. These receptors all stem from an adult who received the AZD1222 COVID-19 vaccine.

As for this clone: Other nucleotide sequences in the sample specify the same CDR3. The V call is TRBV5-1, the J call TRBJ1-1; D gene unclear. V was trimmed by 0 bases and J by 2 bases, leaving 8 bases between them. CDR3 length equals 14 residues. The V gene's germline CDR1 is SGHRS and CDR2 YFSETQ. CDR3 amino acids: CASSLDGRNTEAFF. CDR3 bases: TGCGCCAGCAGCTTGGACGGTAGAAACACTGAAGCTTTCTTT.

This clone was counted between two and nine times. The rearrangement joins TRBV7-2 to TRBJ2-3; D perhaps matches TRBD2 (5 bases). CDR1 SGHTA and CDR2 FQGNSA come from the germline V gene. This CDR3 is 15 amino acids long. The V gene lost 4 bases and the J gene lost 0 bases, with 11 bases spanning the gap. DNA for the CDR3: TGTGCCAGCAGCTGGGCGGGCCACAGCACAGATACGCAGTATTTT. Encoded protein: CASSWAGHSTDTQYF.

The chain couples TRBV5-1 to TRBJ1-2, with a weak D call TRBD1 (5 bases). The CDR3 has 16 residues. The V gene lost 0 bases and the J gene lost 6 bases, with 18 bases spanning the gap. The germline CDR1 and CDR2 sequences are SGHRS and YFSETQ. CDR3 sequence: CASSLAGRDRLDGYTF. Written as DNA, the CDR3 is TGCGCCAGCAGCTTGGCCGGCAGGGATCGGTTGGATGGCTACACCTTC.

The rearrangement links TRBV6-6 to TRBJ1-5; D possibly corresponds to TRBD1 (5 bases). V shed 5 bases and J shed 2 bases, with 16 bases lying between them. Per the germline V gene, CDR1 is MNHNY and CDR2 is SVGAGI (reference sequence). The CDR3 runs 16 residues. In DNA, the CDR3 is TGTGCCAGCAGTGGCAGGGAGATTGTGGGCAATCAGCCCCAGCATTTT. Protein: CASSGREIVGNQPQHF.

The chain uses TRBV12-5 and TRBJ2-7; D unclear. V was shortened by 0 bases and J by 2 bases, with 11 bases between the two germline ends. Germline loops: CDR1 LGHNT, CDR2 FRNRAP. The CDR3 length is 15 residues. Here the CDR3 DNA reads TGTGCTAGTGGTTTGGTACGGCGGAGCCCCTACGAGCAGTACTTC. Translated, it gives CASGLVRRSPYEQYF.

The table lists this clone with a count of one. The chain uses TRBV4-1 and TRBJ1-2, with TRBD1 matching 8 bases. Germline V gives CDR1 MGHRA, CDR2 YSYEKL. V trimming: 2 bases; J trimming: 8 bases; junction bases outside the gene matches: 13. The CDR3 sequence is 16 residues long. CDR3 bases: TGCGCCAGCAGCCAAACGGGCACAGGGGGGCGGTCGGGCTACACCTTC. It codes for CASSQTGTGGRSGYTF.

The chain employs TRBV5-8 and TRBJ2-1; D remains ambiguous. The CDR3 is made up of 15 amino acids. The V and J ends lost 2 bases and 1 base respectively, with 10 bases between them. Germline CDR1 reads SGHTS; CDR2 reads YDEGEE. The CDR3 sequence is CASSLEGRSYNEQFF. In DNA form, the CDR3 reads TGTGCCAGCAGCTTAGAAGGAAGATCCTACAATGAGCAGTTCTTC. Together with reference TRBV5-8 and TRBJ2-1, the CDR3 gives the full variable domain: EAGVTQSPTHLIKTRGQQATLRCSPISGHTSVYWYQQALGLGLQFLLWYDEGEERNRGNFPPRFSGRQFPNYSSELNVNALELEDSALYLCASSLEGRSYNEQFFGPGTRLTVL.

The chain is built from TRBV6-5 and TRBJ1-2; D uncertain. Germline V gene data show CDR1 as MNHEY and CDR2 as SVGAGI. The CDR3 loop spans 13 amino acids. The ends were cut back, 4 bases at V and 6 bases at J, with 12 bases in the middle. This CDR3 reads CASSLLAADGYTF. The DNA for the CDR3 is TGTGCCAGCAGTTTACTCGCGGCTGATGGCTACACCTTC.

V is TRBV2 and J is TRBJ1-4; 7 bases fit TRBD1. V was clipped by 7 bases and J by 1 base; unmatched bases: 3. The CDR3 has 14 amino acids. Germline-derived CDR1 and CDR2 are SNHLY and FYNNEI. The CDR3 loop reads CASIGDRTNEKLFF. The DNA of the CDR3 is TGTGCCAGCATAGGGGACAGAACTAATGAAAAACTGTTTTTT.

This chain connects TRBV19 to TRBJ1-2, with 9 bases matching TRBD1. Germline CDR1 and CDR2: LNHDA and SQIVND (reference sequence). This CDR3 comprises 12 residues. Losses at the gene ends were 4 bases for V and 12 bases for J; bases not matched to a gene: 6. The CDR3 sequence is CASSNRDRADTF. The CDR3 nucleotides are TGTGCCAGTAGTAATCGGGACAGGGCTGACACCTTC.

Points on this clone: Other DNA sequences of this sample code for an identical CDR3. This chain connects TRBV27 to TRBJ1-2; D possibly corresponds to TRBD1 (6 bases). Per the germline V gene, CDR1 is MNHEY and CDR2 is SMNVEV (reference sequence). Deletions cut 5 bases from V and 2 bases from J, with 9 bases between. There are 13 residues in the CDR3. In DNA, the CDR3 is TGTGCCAGCAGTCGCCAGGGGAACTATGGCTACACCTTC. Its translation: CASSRQGNYGYTF.

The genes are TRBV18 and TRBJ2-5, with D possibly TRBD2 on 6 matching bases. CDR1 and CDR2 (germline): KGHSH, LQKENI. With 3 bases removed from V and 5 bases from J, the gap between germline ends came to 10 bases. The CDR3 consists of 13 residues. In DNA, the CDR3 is TGTGCCAGCTCACCCGCGGGGTCGGAGACCCAGTACTTC. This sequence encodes CASSPAGSETQYF.

The chain's CDR3 is CASSHRGAETQYF. The CDR3 DNA follows: TGTGCCAGCAGCCATCGGGGGGCAGAGACCCAGTACTTC. The chain couples TRBV3-1 (or the pseudogene TRBV3-2) to TRBJ2-5, with D perhaps TRBD2 (7 bases). CDR1 and CDR2 (germline): LGHDT, YNNKEL (reference sequence). The CDR3 sequence is 13 residues long. Trimming removed 3 bases at V and 4 bases at J, with 9 bases between.

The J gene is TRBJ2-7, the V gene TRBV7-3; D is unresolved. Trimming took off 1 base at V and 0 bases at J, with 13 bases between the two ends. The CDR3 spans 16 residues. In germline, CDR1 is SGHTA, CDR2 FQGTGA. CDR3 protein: CASSLRAGLCSYEQYF. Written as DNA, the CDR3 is TGTGCCAGCAGCTTAAGGGCAGGTCTTTGCTCCTACGAGCAGTACTTC.

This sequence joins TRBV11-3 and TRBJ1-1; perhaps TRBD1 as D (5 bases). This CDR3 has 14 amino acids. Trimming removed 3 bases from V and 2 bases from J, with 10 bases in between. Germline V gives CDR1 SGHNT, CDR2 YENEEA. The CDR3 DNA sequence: TGTGCCAGCAGCTTTGGGGGTTCCAACACTGAAGCTTTCTTT. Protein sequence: CASSFGGSNTEAFF.

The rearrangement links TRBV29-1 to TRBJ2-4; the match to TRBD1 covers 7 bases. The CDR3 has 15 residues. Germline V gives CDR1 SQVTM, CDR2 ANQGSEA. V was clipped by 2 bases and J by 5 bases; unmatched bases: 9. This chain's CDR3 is CSVEKNRGQENIQYF. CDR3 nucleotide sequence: TGCAGCGTTGAAAAAAACAGGGGCCAAGAAAACATTCAGTACTTC.

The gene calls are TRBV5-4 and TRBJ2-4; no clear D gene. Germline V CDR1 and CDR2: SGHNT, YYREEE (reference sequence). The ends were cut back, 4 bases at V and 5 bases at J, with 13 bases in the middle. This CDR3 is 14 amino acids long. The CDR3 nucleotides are TGTGCCAGCAGCCGCGCCGTGTCAGAAAACATTCAGTACTTC. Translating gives CASSRAVSENIQYF. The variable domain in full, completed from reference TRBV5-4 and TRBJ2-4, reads ETGVTQSPTHLIKTRGQQVTLRCSSQSGHNTVSWYQQALGQGPQFIFQYYREEENGRGNFPPRFSGLQFPNYSSELNVNALELDDSALYLCASSRAVSENIQYFGAGTRLSVL.

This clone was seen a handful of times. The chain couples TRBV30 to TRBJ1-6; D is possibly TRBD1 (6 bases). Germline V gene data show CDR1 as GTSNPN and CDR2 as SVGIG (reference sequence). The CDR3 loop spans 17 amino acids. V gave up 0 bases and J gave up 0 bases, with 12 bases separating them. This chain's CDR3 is CAWSVRPGDSYNSPLHF. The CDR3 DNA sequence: TGTGCCTGGAGTGTACGACCAGGGGACTCCTATAATTCACCCCTCCACTTT.

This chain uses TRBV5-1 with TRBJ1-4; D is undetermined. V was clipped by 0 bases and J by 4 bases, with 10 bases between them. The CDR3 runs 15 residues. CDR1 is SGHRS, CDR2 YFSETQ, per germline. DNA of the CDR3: TGCGCCAGCAGCTTGGATTCAGTCTTTAATGAAAAACTGTTTTTT. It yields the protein CASSLDSVFNEKLFF.

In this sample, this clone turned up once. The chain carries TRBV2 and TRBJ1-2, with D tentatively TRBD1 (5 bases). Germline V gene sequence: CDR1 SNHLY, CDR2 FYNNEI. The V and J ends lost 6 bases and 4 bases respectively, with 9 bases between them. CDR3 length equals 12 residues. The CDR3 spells CASRGAGYGYTF. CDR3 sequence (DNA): TGTGCCAGCAGAGGGGCTGGCTATGGCTACACCTTC.

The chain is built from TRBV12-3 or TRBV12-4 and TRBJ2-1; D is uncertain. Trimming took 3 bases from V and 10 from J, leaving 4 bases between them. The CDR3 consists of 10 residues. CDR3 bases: TGTGCCAGCAGTTTGGGGGAGCAGTTCTTC. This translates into CASSLGEQFF.

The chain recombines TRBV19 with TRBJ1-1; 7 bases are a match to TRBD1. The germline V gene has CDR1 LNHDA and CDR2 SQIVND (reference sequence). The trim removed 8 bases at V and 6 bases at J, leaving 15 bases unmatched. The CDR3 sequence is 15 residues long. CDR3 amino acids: CASWSWDSRSAEAFF. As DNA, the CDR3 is TGTGCCAGTTGGAGTTGGGACAGTCGGTCGGCTGAAGCTTTCTTT. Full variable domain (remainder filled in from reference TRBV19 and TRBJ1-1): DGGITQSPKYLFRKEGQNVTLSCEQNLNHDAMYWYRQDPGQGLRLIYYSQIVNDFQKGDIAEGYSVSREKKESFPLTVTSAQKNPTAFYLCASWSWDSRSAEAFFGQGTRLTVV.

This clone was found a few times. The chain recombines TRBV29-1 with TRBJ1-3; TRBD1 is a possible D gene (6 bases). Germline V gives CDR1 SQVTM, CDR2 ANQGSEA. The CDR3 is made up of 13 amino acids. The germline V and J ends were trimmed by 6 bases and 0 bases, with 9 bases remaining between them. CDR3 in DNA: TGCAGCGTCGAGGGGGTCTCTGGAAACACCATATATTTT. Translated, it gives CSVEGVSGNTIYF.

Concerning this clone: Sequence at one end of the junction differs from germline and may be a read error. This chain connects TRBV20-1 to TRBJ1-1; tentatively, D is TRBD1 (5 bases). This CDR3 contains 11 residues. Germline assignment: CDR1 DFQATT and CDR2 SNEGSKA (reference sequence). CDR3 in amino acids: CSARGFGGHAF. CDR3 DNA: TGCAGTGCTAGGGGCTTTGGGGGTCACGCCTTT.

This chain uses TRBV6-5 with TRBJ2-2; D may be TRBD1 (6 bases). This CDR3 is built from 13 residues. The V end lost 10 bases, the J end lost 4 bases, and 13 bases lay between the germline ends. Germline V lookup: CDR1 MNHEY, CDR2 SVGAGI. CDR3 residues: CATRTGFTGELFF. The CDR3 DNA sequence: TGTGCCACCCGAACAGGGTTCACCGGGGAGCTGTTTTTT.

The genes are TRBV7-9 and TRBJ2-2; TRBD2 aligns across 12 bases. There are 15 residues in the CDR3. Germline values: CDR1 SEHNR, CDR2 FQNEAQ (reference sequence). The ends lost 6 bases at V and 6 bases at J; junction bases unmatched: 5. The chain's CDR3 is CASRPSGRASGELFF. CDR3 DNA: TGTGCCAGCAGACCTAGCGGGAGGGCCTCCGGGGAGCTGTTTTTT.

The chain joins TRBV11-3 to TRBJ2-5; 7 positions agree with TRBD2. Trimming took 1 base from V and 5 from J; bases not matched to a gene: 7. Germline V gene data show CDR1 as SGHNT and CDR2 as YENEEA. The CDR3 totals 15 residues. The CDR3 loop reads CASSLGLARMETQYF. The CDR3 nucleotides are TGTGCCAGCAGCTTAGGACTAGCTAGGATGGAGACCCAGTACTTC. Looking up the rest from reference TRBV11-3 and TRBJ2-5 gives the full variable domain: EAGVVQSPRYKIIEKKQPVAFWCNPISGHNTLYWYLQNLGQGPELLIRYENEEAVDDSQLPKDRFSAERLKGVDSTLKIQPAELGDSAVYLCASSLGLARMETQYFGPGTRLLVL.

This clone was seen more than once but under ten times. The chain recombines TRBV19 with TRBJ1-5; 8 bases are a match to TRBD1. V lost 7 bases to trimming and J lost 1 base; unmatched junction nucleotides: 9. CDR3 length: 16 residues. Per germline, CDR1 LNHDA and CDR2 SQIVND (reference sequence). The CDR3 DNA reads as TGTGCCAGTACCCCTGGACAGGGTCGAAGCAATCAGCCCCAGCATTTT. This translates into CASTPGQGRSNQPQHF. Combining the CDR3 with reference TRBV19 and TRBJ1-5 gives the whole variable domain DGGITQSPKYLFRKEGQNVTLSCEQNLNHDAMYWYRQDPGQGLRLIYYSQIVNDFQKGDIAEGYSVSREKKESFPLTVTSAQKNPTAFYLCASTPGQGRSNQPQHFGDGTRLSIL.

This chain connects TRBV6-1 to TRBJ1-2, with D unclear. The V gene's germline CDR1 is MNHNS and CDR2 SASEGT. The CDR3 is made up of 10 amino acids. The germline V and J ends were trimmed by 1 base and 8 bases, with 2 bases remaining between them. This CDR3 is CASSEVGYTF. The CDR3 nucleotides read TGTGCCAGCAGTGAAGTCGGCTACACCTTC.

The CDR3 is CASSPQVGYEQYF. CDR3 coding DNA: TGTGCCAGCAGCCCACAGGTGGGCTACGAGCAGTACTTC. The chain recombines TRBV4-2 with TRBJ2-7; maybe TRBD1 (5 bases). Germline-derived CDR1 and CDR2 are LGHNA and YNFKEQ. Trimming shortened V by 4 bases and J by 3 bases, and 10 bases separated the two germline ends. The CDR3 is 13 residues long.

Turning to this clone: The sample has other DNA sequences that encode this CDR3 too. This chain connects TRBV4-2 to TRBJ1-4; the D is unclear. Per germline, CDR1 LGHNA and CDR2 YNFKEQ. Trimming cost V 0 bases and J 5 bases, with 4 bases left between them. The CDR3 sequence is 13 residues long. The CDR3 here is CASSQELNEKLFF. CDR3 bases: TGTGCCAGCAGCCAAGAGCTCAATGAAAAACTGTTTTTT.

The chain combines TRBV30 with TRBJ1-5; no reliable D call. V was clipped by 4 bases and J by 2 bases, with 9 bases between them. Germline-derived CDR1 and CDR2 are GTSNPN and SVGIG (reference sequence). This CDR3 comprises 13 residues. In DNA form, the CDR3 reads TGTGCCTGGACCTCCTTCGGCAATCAGCCCCAGCATTTT. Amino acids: CAWTSFGNQPQHF.